Presented here are 9 T cell receptor beta chains from one specimen sequenced in a study of regulatory T cells in long-lasting Graves disease. To make TCR beta libraries, researchers used iRepertoire HTBI primers and Arm-PCR of CDR3 regions. MiXCR, applied by TCRdb to the multiplex PCR reads, yields one record per CDR3 protein. The data show some 370,000 distinct CDR3 sequences, roughly 10% seen once. Sample time point: newly diagnosed GD, antithyroid drugs for less than 3 months. Extracted PBMC RNA gave rise to the TCR library. This sample also belongs to another study, concerning T cells in Graves' hyperthyroidism and ophthalmopathy.

Sequencing used peripheral blood mononuclear cells (PBMCs), obtained at new diagnosis, from a patient treated with antithyroid drugs. The receptors stem from a woman aged 18-29 years with Graves disease.

This clonotype has at least ten counts. V and J are TRBV12-3 or TRBV12-4 and TRBJ1-4; no reliable D call. The CDR3 covers 15 residues. Trimming shortened V by 3 bases and J by 3 bases, and 11 bases separated the two germline ends. CDR3 in DNA: TGTGCCAGCAGTTTGGAAGCATCGTCTAATGAAAAACTGTTTTTT. This sequence encodes CASSLEASSNEKLFF.

This clonotype was seen many times. This sequence joins TRBV15 and TRBJ1-1; D gene uncertain. CDR1 LNHNV and CDR2 YYDKDF come from the germline V gene (reference sequence). V was cut by 6 bases and J by 3 bases, with 20 bases left in between. CDR3 length equals 16 residues. The CDR3 sequence: CATRAKRGYLDTEAFF. The CDR3 DNA follows: TGTGCCACCAGGGCTAAGAGAGGCTACCTGGACACTGAAGCTTTCTTT.

This clonotype was seen ten or more times. The genes are TRBV5-1 and TRBJ1-1, with 9 bases aligning to TRBD1. The germline V gene encodes CDR1 SGHRS and CDR2 YFSETQ. This CDR3 is 13 amino acids long. Trimming removed 4 bases from V and 4 bases from J; junction bases left unmatched: 2. Written as DNA, the CDR3 is TGCGCCAGCAGCGAGGACAGGGGCACTGAAGCTTTCTTT. As protein: CASSEDRGTEAFF. Using reference TRBV5-1 and TRBJ1-1 for the parts outside the CDR3, the full variable domain is KAGVTQTPRYLIKTRGQQVTLSCSPISGHRSVSWYQQTPGQGLQFLFEYFSETQRNKGNFPGRFSGRQFSNSRSEMNVSTLELGDSALYLCASSEDRGTEAFFGQGTRLTVV.

This clonotype was counted many times. The chain links TRBV7-8 to TRBJ2-7; 9 nucleotides line up with TRBD2. CDR1 SGHVS and CDR2 FQNEAQ come from the germline V gene. CDR3 length equals 14 residues. V trimming: 3 bases; J trimming: 6 bases; junction bases outside the gene matches: 6. The DNA for the CDR3 is TGTGCCAGCAGCTTCCGTGAGACTAGCGGCGAGCAGTACTTC. This sequence encodes CASSFRETSGEQYF.

This chain joins TRBV7-8 and TRBJ2-2; TRBD1 is a possible D gene (6 bases). With 5 bases removed from V and 0 bases from J, the gap between germline ends came to 10 bases. The CDR3 runs 15 residues. Germline V gene lookup returns CDR1 SGHVS and CDR2 FQNEAQ. In nucleotides, the CDR3 is TGTGCCAGCAGCAGGGGGATCGCGAACACCGGGGAGCTGTTTTTT. Amino acid sequence: CASSRGIANTGELFF.

In this sample, this clonotype turned up a few times. This may be a read error, as it is one base from a much larger clone. The gene calls are TRBV11-2 and TRBJ2-2; perhaps TRBD2 as D (5 bases). Germline V CDR1 and CDR2: SGHAT, FQNNGV. This CDR3 comprises 16 residues. CDR3 loop: CANSAKGGWDTGELFF. CDR3 DNA sequence: TGTGCCAACAGCGCTAAAGGAGGATGGGACACCGGGGAGCTGTTTTTT.

This clonotype was seen ten or more times. The chain links TRBV5-1 to TRBJ1-1; D not certain. CDR3 size: 14 residues. V was cut by 4 bases and J by 6 bases, with 16 bases left in between. Germline V gives CDR1 SGHRS, CDR2 YFSETQ. CDR3 nucleotides: TGCGCCAGCAGCCTTGAGTGGGGTGGGGCTGAAGCTTTCTTT. It translates to CASSLEWGGAEAFF.

This clonotype occurred many times. The CDR3 spells CASGKRGAIAKNIQYF. The CDR3 coding sequence is TGTGCCAGCGGAAAGCGGGGGGCCATAGCCAAAAACATTCAGTACTTC. The chain uses TRBV6-2 or TRBV6-3 and TRBJ2-4, with 9 nucleotides matching TRBD2. Germline CDR1 is MNHEY and CDR2 is SVGEGT. Trimming at V came to 8 bases and at J to 0 bases, leaving 8 bases not matched to a gene. The CDR3 spans 16 residues.

This clonotype appeared many times. The chain carries TRBV5-1 and TRBJ1-2, with 8 bases that match TRBD1. The germline CDR1 and CDR2 sequences are SGHRS and YFSETQ. The V gene end was trimmed by 3 bases and the J gene end by 4 bases; junction bases not matched to a gene: 26. This CDR3 comprises 21 residues. In DNA, the CDR3 is TGCGCCAGCAGCTCTCCCTTCTGGGAAGGACAGGGAAACCCTGGACGCTATGGCTACACCTTC. Protein product: CASSSPFWEGQGNPGRYGYTF.